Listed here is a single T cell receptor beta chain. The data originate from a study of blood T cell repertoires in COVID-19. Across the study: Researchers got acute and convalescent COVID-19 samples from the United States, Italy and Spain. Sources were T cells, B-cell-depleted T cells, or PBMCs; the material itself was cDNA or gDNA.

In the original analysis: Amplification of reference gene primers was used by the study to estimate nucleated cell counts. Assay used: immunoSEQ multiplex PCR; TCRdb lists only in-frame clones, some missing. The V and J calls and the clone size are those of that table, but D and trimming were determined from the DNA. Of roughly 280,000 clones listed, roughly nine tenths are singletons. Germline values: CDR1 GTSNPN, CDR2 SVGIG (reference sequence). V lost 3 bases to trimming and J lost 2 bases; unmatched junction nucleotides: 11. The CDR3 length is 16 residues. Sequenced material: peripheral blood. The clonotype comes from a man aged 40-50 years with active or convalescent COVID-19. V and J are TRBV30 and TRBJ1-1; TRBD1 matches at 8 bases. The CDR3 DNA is TGTGCCTGGAGGGCCCCTGACAGGGGTAGAAACACTGAAGCTTTCTTT. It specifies CAWRAPDRGRNTEAFF. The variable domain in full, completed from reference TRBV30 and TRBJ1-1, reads SQTIHQWPATLVQPVGSPLSLECTVEGTSNPNLYWYRQAAGRGLQLLFYSVGIGQISSEVPQNLSASRPQDRQFILSSKKLLLSDSGFYLCAWRAPDRGRNTEAFFGQGTRLTVV.